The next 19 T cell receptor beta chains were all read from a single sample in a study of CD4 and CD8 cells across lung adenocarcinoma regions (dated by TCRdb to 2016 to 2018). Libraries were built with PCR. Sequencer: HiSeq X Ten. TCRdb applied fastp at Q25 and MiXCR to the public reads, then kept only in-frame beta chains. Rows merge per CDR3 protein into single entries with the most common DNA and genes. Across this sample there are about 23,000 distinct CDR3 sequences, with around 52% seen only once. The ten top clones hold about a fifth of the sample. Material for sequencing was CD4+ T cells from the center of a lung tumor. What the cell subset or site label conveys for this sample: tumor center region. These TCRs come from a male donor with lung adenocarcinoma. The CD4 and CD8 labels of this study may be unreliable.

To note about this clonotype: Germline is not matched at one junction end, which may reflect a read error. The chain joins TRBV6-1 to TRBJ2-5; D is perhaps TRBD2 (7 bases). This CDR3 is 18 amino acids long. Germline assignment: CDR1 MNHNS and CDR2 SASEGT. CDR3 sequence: CASSKGGAGGRDQETQYF. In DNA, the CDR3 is TGTGCCAGCAGTAAGGGGGGGGCCGGGGGGCGTGACCAAGAGACCCAGTATTTC.

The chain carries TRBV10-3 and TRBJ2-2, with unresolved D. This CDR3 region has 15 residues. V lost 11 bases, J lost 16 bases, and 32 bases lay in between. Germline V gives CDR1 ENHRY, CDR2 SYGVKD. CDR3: CARSLQSVSPGAQFF. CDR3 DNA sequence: TGTGCCCGGAGCCTCCAGTCCGTAAGCCCAGGTGCGCAGTTTTTT.

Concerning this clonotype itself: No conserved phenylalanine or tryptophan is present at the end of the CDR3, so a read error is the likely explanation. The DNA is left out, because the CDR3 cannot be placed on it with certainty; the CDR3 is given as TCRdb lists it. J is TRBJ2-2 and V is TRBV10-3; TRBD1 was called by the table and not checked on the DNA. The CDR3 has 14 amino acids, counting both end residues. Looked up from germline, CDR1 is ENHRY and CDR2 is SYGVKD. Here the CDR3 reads CAITLTGNTGELLL.

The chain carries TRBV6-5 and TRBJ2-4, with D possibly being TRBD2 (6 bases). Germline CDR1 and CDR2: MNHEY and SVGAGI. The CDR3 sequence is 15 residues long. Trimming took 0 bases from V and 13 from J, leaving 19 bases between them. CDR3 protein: CASSYSPWGEDTQYF. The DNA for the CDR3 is TGTGCCAGCAGTTACTCCCCGTGGGGGGAAGATACGCAGTACTTC.

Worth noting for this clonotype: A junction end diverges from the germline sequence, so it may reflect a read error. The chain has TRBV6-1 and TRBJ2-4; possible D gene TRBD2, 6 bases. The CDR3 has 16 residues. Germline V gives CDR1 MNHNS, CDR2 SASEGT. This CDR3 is CASSPTGRGGKNTQYF. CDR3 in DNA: TGTGCCAGCAGCCCTACGGGGCGGGGTGGCAAAAACACTCAGTACTTC.

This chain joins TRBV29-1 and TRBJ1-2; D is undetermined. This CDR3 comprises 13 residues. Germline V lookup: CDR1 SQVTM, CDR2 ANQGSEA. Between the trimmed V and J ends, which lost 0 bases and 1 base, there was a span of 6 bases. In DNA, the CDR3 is TGCAGCGTTGAAGAGGGCAGTAACTATGGCTACACCTTC. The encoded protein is CSVEEGSNYGYTF.

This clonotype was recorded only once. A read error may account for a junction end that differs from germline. CDR3 DNA sequence: TGTGTCAGCACGGCGTACGCTGTGAACAAAGATACGCAGTACTTT. Translation: CVSTAYAVNKDTQYF. The V and J genes are TRBV6-1 and TRBJ2-3; D unresolved. The CDR3 spans 15 residues. Per the germline V gene, CDR1 is MNHNS and CDR2 is SASEGT.

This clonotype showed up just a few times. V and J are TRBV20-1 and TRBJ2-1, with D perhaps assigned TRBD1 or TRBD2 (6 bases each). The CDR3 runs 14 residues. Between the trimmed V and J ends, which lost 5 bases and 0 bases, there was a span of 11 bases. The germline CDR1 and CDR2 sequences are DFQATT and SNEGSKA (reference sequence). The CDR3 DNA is TGCAGTGCTGGGGGGCGTTACTCCTACAATGAGCAGTTCTTC. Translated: CSAGGRYSYNEQFF.

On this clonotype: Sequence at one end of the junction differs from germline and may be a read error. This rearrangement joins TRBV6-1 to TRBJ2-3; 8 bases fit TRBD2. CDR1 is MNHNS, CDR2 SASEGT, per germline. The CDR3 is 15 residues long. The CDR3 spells CAGGEGSGGPETQYF. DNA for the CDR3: TGTGCCGGGGGTGAAGGGAGCGGGGGCCCAGAGACGCAGTATTTC.

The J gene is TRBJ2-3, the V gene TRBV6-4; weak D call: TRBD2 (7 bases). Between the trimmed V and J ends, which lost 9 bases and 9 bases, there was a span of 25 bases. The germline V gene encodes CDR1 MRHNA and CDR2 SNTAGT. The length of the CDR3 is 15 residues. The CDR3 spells CARGDGGGGEETQYF. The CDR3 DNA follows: TGTGCCAGGGGTGACGGGGGCGGGGGTGAAGAGACGCAGTATTTT.

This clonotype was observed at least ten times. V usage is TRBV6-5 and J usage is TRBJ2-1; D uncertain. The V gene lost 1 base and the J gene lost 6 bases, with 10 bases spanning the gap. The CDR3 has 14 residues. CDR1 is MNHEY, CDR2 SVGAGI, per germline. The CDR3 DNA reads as TGTGCCAGCAGTTACTTGGGCGGACGCAATGAGCAGTTCTTC. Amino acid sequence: CASSYLGGRNEQFF.

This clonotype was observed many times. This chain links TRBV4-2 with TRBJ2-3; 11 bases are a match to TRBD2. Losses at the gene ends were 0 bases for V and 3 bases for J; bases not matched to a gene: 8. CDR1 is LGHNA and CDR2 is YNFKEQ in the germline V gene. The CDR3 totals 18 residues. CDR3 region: CASSQDYRTSGLTDTQYF. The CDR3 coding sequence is TGTGCCAGCAGCCAAGATTATAGGACTAGCGGGTTGACAGATACGCAGTATTTT.

The CDR3 DNA reads TGTGCCAGCAACCAGGGGGCAAACATTCAGTACTTC. Its protein is CASNQGANIQYF. This sequence joins TRBV6-1 and TRBJ2-4, with TRBD1 matching over 8 bases. V was clipped by 7 bases and J by 6 bases; unmatched bases: 2. Germline V CDR1 and CDR2: MNHNS, SASEGT. The CDR3 is made up of 12 amino acids.

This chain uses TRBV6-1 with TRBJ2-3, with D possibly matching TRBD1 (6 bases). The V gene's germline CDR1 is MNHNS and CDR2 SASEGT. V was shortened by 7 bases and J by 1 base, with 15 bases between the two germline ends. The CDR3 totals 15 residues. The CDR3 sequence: CASTRGGARTDTQYF. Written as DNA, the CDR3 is TGTGCCAGCACCCGAGGGGGAGCCCGCACAGATACGCAGTATTTT.

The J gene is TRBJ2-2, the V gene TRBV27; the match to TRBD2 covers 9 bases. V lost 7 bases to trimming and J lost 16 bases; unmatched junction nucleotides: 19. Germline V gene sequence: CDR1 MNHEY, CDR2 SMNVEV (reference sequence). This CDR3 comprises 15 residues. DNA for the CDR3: TGTGCCAGCATAGCGGGAGCGGCGGGCACCGGGGCGCAGTTTTTT. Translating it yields CASIAGAAGTGAQFF.

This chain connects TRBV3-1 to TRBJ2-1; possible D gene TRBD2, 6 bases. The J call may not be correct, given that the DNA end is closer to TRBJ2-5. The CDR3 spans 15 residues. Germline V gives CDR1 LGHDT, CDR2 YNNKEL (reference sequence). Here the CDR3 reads CASTRWGEVKETQYF. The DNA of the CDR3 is TGTGCCAGCACCCGGTGGGGGGAGGTAAAAGAGACCCAGTACTTC.

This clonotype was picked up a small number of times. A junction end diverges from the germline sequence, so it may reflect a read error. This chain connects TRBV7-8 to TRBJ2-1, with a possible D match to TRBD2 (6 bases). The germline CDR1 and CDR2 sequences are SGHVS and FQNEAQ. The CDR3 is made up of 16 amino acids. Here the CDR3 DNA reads TGTGCCAGCAGCCTAAGCTCTAGCGCATTCTACAATGAGCAGCTCTTC. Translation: CASSLSSSAFYNEQLF.

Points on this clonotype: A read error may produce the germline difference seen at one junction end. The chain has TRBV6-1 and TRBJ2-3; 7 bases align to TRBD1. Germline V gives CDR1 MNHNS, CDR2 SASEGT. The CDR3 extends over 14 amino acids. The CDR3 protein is CAGNSGTEGDTQYF. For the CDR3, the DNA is TGTGCCGGCAACAGTGGGACAGAGGGAGATACCCAGTATTTT.

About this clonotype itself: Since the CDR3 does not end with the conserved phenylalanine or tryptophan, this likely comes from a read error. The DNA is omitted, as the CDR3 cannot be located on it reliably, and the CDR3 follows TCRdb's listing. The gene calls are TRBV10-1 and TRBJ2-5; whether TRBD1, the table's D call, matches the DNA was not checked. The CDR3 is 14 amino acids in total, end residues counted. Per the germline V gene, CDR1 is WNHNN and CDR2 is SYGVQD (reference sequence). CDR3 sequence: CASSELGTGGVRFC.